The subject of this entry is one T cell receptor (beta chain). The antigen remains undetermined. This sample was included in a study of cytomegalovirus exposure and HLA in healthy donors. Broader study findings: Further analysis was carried out later, and it showed several of the most significant clusters appearing linked to common viral pathogens. Confirmation was obtained in vitro that three CMV-associated chains are specific for CMV antigens.

The germline V gene has CDR1 MDHEN and CDR2 SYDVKM. CDR3 length: 14 residues. J was trimmed by 0 bases and V by 7 bases; bases with no gene match: 3. It was with 60 Vbeta and 13 Jbeta primers that the PCR ran. Clones were sequenced by immunoSEQ multiplex PCR, and TCRdb holds only the in-frame ones, with some missing. Counted here are some 180,000 clones, over 70% occurring once; the ten biggest clones make up about 4%. V and J are TRBV28 and TRBJ2-3, with 8 bases matching TRBD2. The sequencing input was PBMCs. The source is a woman aged 55-70 years in good health and CMV-seropositive. The CDR3 loop reads CASKASGSTDTQYF. CDR3 nucleotide sequence: TGTGCCAGCAAGGCTAGCGGGAGCACAGATACGCAGTATTTT.